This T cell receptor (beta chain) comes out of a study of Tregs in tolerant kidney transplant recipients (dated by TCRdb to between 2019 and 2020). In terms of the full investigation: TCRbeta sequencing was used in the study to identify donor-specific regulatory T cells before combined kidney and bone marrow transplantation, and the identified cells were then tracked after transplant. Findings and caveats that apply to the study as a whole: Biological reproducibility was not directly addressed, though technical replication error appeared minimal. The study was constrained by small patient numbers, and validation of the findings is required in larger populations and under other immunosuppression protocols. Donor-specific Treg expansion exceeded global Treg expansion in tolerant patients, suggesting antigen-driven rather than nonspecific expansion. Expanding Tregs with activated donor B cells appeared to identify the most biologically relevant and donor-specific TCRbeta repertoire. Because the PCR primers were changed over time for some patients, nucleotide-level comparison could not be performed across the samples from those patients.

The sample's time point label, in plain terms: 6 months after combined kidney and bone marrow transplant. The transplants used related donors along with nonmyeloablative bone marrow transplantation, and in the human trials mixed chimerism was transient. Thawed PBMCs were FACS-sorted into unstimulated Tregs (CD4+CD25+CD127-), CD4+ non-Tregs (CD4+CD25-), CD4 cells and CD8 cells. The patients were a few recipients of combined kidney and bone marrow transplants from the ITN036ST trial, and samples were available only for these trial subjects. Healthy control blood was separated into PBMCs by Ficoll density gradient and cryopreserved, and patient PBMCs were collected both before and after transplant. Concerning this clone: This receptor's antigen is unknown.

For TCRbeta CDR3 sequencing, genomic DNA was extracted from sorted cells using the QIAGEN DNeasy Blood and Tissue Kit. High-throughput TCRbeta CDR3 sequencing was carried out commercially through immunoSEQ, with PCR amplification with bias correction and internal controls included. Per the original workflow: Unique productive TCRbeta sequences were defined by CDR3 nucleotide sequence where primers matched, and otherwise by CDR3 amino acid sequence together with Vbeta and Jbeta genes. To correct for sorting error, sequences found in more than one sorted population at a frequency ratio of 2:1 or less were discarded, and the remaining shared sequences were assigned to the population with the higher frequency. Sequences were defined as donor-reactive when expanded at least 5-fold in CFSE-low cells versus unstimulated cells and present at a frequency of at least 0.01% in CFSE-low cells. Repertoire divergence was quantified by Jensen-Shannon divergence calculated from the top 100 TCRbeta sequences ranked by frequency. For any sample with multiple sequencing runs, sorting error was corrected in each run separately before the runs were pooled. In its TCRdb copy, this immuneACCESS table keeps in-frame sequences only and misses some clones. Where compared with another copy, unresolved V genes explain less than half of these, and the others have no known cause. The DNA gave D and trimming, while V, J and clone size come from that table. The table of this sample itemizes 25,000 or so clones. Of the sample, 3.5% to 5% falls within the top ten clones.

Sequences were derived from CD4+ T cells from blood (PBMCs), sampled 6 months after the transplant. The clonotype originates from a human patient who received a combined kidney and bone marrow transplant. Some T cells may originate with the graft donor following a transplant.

The CDR3 here reads CASSTRVAGETQYF. The covered CDR3 bases are TGTGCCAGCAGCACCAGGGTCGCGGGGGAGACC. The chain uses TRBV28 and TRBJ2-5, and TRBD2 may be the D gene, going by 6 matching bases. The read stops 3 residues short of the end of the CDR3; the missing end is completed from the germline J gene. The CDR3, cysteine through phenylalanine, is 14 amino acids long. The DNA covers only part of the CDR3, 33 bases in frame from base 1. V loses 6 bases, J loses 5 bases, and the germline ends lie 16 bases apart. The germline V gene supplies CDR1 MDHEN and CDR2 SYDVKM.